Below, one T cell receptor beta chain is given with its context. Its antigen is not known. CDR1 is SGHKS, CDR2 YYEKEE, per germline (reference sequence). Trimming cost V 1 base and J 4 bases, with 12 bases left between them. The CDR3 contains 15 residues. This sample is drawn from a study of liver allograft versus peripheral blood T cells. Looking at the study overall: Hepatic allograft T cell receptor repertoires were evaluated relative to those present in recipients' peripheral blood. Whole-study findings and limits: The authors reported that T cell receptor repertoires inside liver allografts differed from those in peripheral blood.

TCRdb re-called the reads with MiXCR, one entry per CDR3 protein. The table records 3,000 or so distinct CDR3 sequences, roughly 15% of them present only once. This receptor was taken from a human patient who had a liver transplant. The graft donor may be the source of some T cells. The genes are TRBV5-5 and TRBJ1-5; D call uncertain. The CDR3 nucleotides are TGTGCCAGCAGCTTGATCGAGGTCCGAAATCAGCCCCAGCATTTT. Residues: CASSLIEVRNQPQHF.